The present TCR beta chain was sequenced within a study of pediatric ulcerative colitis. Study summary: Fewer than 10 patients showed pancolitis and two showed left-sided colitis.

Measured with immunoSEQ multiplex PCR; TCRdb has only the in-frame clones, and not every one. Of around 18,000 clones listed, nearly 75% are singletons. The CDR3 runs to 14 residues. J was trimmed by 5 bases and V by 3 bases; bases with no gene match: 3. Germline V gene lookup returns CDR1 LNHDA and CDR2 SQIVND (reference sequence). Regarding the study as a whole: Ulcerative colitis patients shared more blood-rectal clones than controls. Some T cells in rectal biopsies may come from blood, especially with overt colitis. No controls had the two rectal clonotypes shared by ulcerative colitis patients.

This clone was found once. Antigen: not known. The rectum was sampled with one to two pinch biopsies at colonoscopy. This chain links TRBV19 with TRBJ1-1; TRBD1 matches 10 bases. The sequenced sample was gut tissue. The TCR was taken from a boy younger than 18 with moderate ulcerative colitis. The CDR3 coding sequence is TGTGCCAGTAGTATGACGGGACAGGGGACTGAAGCTTTCTTT. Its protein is CASSMTGQGTEAFF. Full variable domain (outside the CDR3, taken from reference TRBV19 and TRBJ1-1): DGGITQSPKYLFRKEGQNVTLSCEQNLNHDAMYWYRQDPGQGLRLIYYSQIVNDFQKGDIAEGYSVSREKKESFPLTVTSAQKNPTAFYLCASSMTGQGTEAFFGQGTRLTVV.